In this sample, the clone carrying this T cell receptor (beta chain) turned up once. Its antigen is unknown. Sequencing was performed with immunoSEQ multiplex PCR; in TCRdb, only in-frame clones are kept and a portion is missing. The repertoire holds 24,000 or so clones, 82% seen once, with around 0.92% in the top ten. This sample was taken from a study of graft-versus-host responses after intestinal transplantation. Study results and caveats: GvH clones appeared in recipient marrow, some first in ileum or blood. In patients with graft-donor T cell macrochimerism, allograft graft-versus-host to host-versus-graft clonal ratios were high.

Germline lookup yields CDR1 LNHDA and CDR2 SQIVND (reference sequence). The V and J ends lost 3 bases and 3 bases respectively, with 12 bases between them. The CDR3 consists of 15 residues. Sequenced here: unstimulated CD8+ T cells sorted from spleen or lymph node cells, sampled before transplant. This TCR came from a human donor who was the organ donor for an intestinal transplant. The chain combines TRBV19 with TRBJ2-1; the D is unclear. The CDR3 coding sequence is TGTGCCAGTAGTATTGGCCTATTAAACTACAATGAGCAGTTCTTC. Translating gives CASSIGLLNYNEQFF.